This TCR beta chain was sequenced for a study of T cells in Graves' hyperthyroidism and ophthalmopathy. Uncontrolled infection, other autoimmune disease, pregnancy or lactation excluded patients. Diagnosis relied on clinical symptoms, serum thyroxine and TRAb, thyroid ultrasound and orbital computed tomography. Study conclusions and caveats: Most thyroid clonotypes expanded above 0.001 were also detected in blood.

This clonotype was counted between two and nine times. Its antigen is not identified. CDR1 and CDR2 from the germline V gene are MNHEY and SVGAGI. V lost 2 bases, J lost 6 bases, and 14 bases lay in between. The CDR3 is made up of 15 amino acids. It was RNA transcripts that yielded the amplified TCR beta CDR3 regions. The HTBI primer set served for first-round RT-PCR of the TCR CDR3. TCRdb reprocessed the multiplex PCR reads via MiXCR and lists one record per CDR3 protein. The sample shows hundreds of thousands of distinct CDR3 sequences, 14% of them seen only once. Material for sequencing was blood. This clonotype originated in a woman under 30 with Graves' hyperthyroidism. The rearrangement joins TRBV6-5 to TRBJ2-1, with a possible D match to TRBD2 (5 bases). The chain's CDR3 is CASSYGSGLGNEQFF. CDR3 sequence (DNA): TGTGCCAGCAGTTACGGCAGCGGTTTGGGCAATGAGCAGTTCTTC.